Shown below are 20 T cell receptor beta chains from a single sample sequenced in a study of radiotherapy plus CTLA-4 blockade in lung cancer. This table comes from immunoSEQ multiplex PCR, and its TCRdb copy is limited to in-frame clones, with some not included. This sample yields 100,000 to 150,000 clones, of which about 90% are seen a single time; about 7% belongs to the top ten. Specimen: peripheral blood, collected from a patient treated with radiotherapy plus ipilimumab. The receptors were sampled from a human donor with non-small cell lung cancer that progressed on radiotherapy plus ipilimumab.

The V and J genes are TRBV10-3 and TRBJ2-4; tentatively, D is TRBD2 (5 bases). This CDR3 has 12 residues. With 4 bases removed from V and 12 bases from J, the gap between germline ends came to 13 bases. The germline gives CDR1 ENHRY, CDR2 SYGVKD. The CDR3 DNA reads TGTGCCATCAGTGGTCAGCTCAGCGGTCAGTACTTC. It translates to CAISGQLSGQYF.

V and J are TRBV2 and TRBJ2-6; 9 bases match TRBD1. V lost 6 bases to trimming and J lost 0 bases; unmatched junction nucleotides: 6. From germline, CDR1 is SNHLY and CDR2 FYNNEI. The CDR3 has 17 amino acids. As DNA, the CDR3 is TGTGCCAGCAGGAGAGGGACAGGGAACTCTGGGGCCAACGTCCTGACTTTC. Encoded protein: CASRRGTGNSGANVLTF.

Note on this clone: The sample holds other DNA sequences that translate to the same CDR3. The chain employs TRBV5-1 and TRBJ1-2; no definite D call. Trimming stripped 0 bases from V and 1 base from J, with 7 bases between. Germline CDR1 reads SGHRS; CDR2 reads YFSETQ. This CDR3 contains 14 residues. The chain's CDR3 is CASSLDGGNYGYTF. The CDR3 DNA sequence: TGCGCCAGCAGCTTGGACGGAGGTAACTATGGCTACACCTTC.

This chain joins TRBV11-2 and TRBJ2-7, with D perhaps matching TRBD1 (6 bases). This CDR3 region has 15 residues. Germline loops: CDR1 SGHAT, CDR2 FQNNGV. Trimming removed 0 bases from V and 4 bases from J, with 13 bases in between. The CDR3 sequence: CASSLELDRRYEQYF. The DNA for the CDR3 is TGTGCCAGCAGCTTAGAACTAGACAGGCGGTACGAGCAGTACTTC.

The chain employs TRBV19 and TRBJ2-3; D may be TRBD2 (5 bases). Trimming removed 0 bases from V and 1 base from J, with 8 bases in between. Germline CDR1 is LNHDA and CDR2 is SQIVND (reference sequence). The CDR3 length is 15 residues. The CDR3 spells CASSIDGSGTDTQYF. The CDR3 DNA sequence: TGTGCCAGTAGTATAGATGGTAGCGGCACAGATACGCAGTATTTT.

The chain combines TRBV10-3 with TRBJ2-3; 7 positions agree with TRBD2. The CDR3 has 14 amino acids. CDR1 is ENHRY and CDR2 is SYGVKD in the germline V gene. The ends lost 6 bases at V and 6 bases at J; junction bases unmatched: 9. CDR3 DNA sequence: TGTGCCATCAGCAACCTACTAGCGACGGATACGCAGTATTTT. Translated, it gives CAISNLLATDTQYF.

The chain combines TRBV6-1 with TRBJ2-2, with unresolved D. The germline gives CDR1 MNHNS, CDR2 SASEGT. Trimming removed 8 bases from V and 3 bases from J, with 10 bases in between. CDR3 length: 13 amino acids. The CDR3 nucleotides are TGTGCCAGCGGCATACTCGACACCGGGGAGCTGTTTTTT. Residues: CASGILDTGELFF.

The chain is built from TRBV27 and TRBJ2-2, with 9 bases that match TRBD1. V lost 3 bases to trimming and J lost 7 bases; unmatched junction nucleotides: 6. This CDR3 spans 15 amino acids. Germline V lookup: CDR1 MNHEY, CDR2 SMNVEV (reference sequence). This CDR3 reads CASSFRDREGGELFF. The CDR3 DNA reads TGTGCCAGCAGTTTCCGGGACAGGGAAGGCGGGGAGCTGTTTTTT.

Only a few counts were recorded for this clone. The CDR3 DNA follows: TGTGCCAGCAGTCCCGGTCGGCAGGCTTATGGCTACACCTTC. Translating it yields CASSPGRQAYGYTF. The chain employs TRBV6-6 and TRBJ1-2; no firm D call. Trimming stripped 5 bases from V and 5 bases from J, with 15 bases between. The CDR3 is 14 residues long. The V gene's germline CDR1 is MNHNY and CDR2 SVGAGI (reference sequence).

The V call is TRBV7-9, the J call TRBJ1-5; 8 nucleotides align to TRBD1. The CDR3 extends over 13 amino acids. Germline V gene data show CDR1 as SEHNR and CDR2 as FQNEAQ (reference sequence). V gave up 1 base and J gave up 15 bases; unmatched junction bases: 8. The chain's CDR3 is CASSLEGGQAVHF. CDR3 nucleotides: TGTGCCAGCAGCTTAGAAGGGGGACAGGCGGTGCATTTT. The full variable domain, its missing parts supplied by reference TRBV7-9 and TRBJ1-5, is DTGVSQNPRHKITKRGQNVTFRCDPISEHNRLYWYRQTLGQGPEFLTYFQNEAQLEKSRLLSDRFSAERPKGSFSTLEIQRTEQGDSAMYLCASSLEGGQAVHFGDGTRLSIL.

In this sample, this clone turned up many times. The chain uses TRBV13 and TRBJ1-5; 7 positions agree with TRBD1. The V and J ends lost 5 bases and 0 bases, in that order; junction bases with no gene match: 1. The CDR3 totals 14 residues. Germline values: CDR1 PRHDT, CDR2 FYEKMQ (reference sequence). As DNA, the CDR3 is TGTGCCAGCAGCAACAGGGGTAGCAATCAGCCCCAGCATTTT. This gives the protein CASSNRGSNQPQHF.

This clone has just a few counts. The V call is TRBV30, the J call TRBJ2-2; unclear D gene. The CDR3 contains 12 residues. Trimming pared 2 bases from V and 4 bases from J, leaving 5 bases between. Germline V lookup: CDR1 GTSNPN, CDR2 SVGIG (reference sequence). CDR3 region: CAWSFTTGELFF. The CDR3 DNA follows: TGTGCCTGGAGTTTTACCACCGGGGAGCTGTTTTTT.

CDR3 in amino acids: CASSLRESSYEQYF. CDR3 in DNA: TGTGCCAGCAGCTTACGCGAGAGCTCCTACGAGCAGTACTTC. J is TRBJ2-7 and V is TRBV11-1; the D is unclear. The CDR3 runs to 14 residues. V was clipped by 2 bases and J by 0 bases, with 8 bases between them. Germline V gene sequence: CDR1 SGHAT, CDR2 FQDESV (reference sequence).

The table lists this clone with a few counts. The CDR3 region has the DNA TGTGCCAGCAGACTAACAGGGGGCGGCAACGAGCAGTACTTC. It codes for CASRLTGGGNEQYF. The gene calls are TRBV28 and TRBJ2-7, with 9 positions matching TRBD1. After removal of 6 bases from V and 5 bases from J, the junction contained 8 bases not matched to a gene. CDR1 is MDHEN and CDR2 is SYDVKM in the germline V gene. The CDR3 spans 14 residues.

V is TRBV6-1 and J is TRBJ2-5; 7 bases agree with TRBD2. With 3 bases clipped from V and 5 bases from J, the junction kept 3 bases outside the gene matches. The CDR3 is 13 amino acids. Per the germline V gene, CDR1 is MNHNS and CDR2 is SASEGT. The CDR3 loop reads CASSDTSAETQYF. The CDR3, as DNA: TGTGCCAGCAGTGATACTAGCGCCGAGACCCAGTACTTC.

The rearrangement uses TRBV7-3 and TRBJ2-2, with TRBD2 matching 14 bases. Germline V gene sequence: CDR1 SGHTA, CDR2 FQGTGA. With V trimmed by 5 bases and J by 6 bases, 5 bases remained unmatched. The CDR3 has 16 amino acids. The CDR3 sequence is CASSPRLAGGAGELFF. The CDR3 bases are TGTGCCAGCAGCCCCCGACTAGCGGGAGGGGCCGGGGAGCTGTTTTTT.

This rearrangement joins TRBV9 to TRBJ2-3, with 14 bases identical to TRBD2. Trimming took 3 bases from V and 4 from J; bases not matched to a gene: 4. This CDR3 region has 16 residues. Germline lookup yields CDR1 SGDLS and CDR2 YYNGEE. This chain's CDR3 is CASSAGLAGVSDTQYF. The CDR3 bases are TGTGCCAGCAGCGCGGGACTAGCGGGAGTCTCAGATACGCAGTATTTT.

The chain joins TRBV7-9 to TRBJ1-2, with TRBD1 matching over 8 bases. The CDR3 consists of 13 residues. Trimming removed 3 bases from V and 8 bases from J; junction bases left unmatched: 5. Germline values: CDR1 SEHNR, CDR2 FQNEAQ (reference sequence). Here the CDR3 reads CASSLTGVGGYTF. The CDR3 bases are TGTGCCAGCAGCTTGACAGGGGTAGGAGGCTACACCTTC.

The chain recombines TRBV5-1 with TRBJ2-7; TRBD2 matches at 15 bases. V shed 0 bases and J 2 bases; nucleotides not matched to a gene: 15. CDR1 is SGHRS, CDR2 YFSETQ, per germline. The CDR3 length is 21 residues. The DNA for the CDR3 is TGCGCCAGCAGCTTGGCCGAGGGGGCTTTGGGACTAGCGGGAGGAACCTACGAGCAGTACTTC. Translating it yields CASSLAEGALGLAGGTYEQYF.

The CDR3 reads CASSRDLQQKTQYF. CDR3 nucleotide sequence: TGTGCCAGCAGCCGCGACCTTCAACAGAAGACCCAGTACTTC. V and J are TRBV5-4 and TRBJ2-5; D uncertain. V lost 4 bases and J 6 bases, leaving 16 bases between the germline ends. CDR1 and CDR2 from the germline V gene are SGHNT and YYREEE (reference sequence). The CDR3 loop spans 14 amino acids.